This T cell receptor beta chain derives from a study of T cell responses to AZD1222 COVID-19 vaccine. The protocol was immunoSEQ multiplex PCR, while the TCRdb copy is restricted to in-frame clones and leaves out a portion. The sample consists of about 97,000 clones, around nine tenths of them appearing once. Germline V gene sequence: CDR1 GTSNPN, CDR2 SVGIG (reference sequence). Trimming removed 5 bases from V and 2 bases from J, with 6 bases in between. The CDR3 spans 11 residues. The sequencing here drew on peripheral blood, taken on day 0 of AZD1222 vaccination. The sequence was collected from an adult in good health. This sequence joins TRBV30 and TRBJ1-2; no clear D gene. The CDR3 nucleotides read TGTGCCTGGTCGGAAAACTATGGCTACACCTTC. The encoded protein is CAWSENYGYTF.